The clone carrying this T cell receptor (beta chain) appeared a few times. Sequenced by immunoSEQ multiplex PCR; TCRdb stores in-frame clones only, minus some. The sample includes roughly 18,000 clones, 74% seen only once; the top ten take 34%. CDR3 length: 16 amino acids. Germline V lookup: CDR1 MRHNA, CDR2 SNTAGT. The V end was cut by 6 bases, the J end by 2 bases, with 14 bases between. Treatment meaning: randomized to nivolumab then ipilimumab (arm A) or the reverse (arm B). This entry is derived from a study of sequential checkpoint blockade in melanoma. This sequence was found in a human donor with melanoma. The sample consisted of CD8+ T cells sorted from blood (inferred from file names), taken from a patient given nivolumab and ipilimumab in sequence. The V and J genes are TRBV6-4 and TRBJ2-6; D is perhaps TRBD1 (6 bases). This chain's CDR3 is CASSPQGPAGANVLTF. In DNA, the CDR3 is TGTGCCAGCAGCCCCCAGGGGCCGGCTGGGGCCAACGTCCTGACTTTC.